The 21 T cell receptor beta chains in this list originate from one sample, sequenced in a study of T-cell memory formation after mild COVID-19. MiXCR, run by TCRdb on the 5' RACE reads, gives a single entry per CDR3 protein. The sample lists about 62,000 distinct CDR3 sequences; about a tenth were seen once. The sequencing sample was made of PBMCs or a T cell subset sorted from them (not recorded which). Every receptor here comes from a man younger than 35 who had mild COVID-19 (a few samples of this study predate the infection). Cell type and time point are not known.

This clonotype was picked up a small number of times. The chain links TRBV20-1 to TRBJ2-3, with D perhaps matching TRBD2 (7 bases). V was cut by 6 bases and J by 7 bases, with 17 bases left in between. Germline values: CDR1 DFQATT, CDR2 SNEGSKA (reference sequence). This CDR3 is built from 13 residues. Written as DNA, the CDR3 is TGCAGTGCCAAAACGGGGGGCGGCTATACGCAGTATTTT. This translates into CSAKTGGGYTQYF.

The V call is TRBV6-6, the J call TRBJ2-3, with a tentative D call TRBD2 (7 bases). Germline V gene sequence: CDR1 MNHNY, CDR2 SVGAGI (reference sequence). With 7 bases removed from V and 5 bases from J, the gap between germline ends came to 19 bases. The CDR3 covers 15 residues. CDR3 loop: CASTLQGGRGDTQYF. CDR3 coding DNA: TGTGCCAGCACTCTACAGGGAGGGAGAGGAGATACGCAGTATTTT.

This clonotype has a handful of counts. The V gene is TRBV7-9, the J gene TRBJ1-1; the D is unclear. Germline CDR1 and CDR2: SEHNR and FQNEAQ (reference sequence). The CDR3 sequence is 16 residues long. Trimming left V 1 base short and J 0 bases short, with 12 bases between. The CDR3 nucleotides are TGTGCCAGCAGCTTAGAGTCAGCAACGATGAACACTGAAGCTTTCTTT. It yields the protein CASSLESATMNTEAFF.

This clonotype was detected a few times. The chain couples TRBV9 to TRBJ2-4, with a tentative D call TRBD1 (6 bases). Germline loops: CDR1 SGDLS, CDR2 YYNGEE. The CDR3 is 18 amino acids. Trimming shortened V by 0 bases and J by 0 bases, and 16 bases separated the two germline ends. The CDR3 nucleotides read TGTGCCAGCAGCGTAGAGCCCCATCTACAGGGAGCCAAAAACATTCAGTACTTC. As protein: CASSVEPHLQGAKNIQYF.

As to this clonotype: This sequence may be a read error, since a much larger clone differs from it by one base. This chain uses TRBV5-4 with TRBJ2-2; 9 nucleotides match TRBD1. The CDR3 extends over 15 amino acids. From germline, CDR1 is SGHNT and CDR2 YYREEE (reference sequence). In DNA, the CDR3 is TGTGCCAGCAGCATACCGGGACAGGGATCCGGGGAGCAGTTTTTT. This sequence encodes CASSIPGQGSGEQFF.

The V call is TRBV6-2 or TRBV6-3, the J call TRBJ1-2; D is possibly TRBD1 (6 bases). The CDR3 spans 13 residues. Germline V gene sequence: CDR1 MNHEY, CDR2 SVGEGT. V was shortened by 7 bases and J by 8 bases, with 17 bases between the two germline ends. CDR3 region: CASNHRGGRGYTF. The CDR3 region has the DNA TGTGCCAGCAACCACCGTGGGGGCCGAGGCTACACCTTC.

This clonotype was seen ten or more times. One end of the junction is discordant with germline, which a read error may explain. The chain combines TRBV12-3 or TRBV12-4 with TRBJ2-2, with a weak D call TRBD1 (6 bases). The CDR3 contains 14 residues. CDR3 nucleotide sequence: TGTGCCAGCCGTTTAGGGGGGAACACCGGGGAGCTGTTTTTT. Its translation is CASRLGGNTGELFF.

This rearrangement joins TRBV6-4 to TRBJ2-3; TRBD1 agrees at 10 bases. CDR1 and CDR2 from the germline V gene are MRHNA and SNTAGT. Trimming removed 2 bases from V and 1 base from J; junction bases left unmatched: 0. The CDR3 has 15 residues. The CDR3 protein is CASSDGTGGTDTQYF. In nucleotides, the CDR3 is TGTGCCAGCAGTGACGGGACAGGGGGCACAGATACGCAGTATTTT.

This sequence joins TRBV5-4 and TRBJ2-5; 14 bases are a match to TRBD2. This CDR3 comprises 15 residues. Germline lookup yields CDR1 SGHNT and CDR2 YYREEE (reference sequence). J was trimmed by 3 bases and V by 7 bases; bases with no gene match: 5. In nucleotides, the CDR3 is TGTGCCAGCGCGGAGGGACTAGCGGGGGAAGAGACCCAGTACTTC. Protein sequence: CASAEGLAGEETQYF.

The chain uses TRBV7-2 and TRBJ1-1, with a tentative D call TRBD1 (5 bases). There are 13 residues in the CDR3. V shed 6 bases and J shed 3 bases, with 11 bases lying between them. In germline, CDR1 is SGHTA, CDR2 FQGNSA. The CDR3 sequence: CASRRDRDTEAFF. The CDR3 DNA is TGTGCCAGCAGGAGGGACCGAGACACTGAAGCTTTCTTT.

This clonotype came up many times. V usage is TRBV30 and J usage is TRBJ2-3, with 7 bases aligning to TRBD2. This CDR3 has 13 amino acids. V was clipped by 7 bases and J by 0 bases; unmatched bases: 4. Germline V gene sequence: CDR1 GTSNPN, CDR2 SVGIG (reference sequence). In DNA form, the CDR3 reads TGTGCCTTTCTAGCGGCAAGCACAGATACGCAGTATTTT. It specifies CAFLAASTDTQYF.

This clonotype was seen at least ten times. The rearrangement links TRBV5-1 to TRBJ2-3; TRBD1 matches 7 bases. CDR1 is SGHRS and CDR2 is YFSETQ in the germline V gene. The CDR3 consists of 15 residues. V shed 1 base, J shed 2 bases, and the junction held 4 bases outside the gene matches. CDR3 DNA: TGCGCCAGCAGCTTGCAGGGGGACCTCACAGATACGCAGTATTTT. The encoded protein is CASSLQGDLTDTQYF.

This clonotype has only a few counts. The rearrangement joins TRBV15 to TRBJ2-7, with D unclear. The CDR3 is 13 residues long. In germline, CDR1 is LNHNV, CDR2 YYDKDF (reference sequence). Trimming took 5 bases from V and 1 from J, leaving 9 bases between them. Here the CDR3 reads CATSPRHSYEQYF. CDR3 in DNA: TGTGCCACCAGCCCGCGACATTCCTACGAGCAGTACTTC.

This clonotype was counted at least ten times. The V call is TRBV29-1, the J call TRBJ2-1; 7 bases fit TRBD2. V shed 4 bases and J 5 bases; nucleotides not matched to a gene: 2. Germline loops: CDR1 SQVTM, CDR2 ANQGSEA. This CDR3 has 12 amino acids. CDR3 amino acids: CSVASGHNEQFF. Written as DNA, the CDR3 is TGCAGCGTTGCTAGCGGACACAATGAGCAGTTCTTC.

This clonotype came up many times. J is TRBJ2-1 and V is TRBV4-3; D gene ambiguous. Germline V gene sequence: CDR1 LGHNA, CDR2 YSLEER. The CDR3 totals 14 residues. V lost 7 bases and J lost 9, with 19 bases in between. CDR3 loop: CASKHTTTTGEQFF. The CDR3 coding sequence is TGCGCCAGCAAGCACACTACAACCACGGGTGAGCAGTTCTTC.

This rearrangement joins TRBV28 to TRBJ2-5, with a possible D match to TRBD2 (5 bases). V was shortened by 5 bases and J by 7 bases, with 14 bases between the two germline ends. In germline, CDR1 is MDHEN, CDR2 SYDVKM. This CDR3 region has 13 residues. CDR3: CASSHGGFGTQYF. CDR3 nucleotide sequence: TGTGCCAGCAGTCATGGAGGTTTTGGGACCCAGTACTTC. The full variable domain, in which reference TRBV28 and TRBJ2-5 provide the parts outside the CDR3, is DVKVTQSSRYLVKRTGEKVFLECVQDMDHENMFWYRQDPGLGLRLIYFSYDVKMKEKGDIPEGYSVSREKKERFSLILESASTNQTSMYLCASSHGGFGTQYFGPGTRLLVL.

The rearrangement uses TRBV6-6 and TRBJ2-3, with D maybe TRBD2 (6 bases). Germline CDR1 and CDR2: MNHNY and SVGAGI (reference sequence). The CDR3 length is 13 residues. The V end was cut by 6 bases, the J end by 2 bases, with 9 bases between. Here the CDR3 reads CASRDYHTDTQYF. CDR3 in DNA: TGTGCCAGCAGGGACTACCACACAGATACGCAGTATTTT.

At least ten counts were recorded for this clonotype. The CDR3 sequence is CASSVDYNEQFF. As DNA, the CDR3 is TGTGCCAGCAGCGTAGATTACAATGAGCAGTTCTTC. V is TRBV9 and J is TRBJ2-1, with D unresolved. Germline CDR1 reads SGDLS; CDR2 reads YYNGEE. Trimming left V 0 bases short and J 4 bases short, with 2 bases between. This CDR3 contains 12 residues.

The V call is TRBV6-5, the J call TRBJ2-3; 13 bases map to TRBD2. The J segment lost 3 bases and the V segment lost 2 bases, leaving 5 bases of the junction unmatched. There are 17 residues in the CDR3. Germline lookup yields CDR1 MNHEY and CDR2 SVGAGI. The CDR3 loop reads CASSYRLLAGGTDTQYF. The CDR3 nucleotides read TGTGCCAGCAGTTACAGGCTACTAGCGGGGGGGACAGATACGCAGTATTTT.

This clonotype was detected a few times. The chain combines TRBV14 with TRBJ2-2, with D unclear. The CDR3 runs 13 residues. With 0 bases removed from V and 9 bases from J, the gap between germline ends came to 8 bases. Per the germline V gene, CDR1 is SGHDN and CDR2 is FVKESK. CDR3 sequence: CASSQDLARELFF. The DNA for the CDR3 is TGTGCCAGCAGCCAAGATCTCGCCCGGGAGCTGTTTTTT. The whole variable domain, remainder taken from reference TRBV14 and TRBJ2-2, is EAGVTQFPSHSVIEKGQTVTLRCDPISGHDNLYWYRRVMGKEIKFLLHFVKESKQDESGMPNNRFLAERTGGTYSTLKVQPAELEDSGVYFCASSQDLARELFFGEGSRLTVL.

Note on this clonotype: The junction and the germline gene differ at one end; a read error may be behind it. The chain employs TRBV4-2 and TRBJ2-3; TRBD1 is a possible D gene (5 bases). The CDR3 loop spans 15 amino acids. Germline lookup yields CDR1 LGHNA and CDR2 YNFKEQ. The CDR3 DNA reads TGTGCCAGCAGGCAAGGCAGGGCACGCACAGATACGCAGTATTTT. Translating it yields CASRQGRARTDTQYF.